What follows is one T cell receptor beta chain and its context. Its specificity is not known. Per the germline V gene, CDR1 is SGHTA and CDR2 is FQGNSA. Trimming took off 0 bases at V and 8 bases at J, with 13 bases between the two ends. The CDR3 runs 14 residues. This specimen comes from a study of shared clonotypes between healthy human individuals. Method: immunoSEQ multiplex PCR; TCRdb's copy keeps in-frame clones and lacks some. The repertoire includes roughly 2.2 million clones, 85% to 95% of them detected once, and about 0.39% sits in the top ten. General study findings and limits: Only blood underwent sampling, and tissue repertoires likely differ.

The source material was naive CD4+ T cells from PBMCs. Subset in this sample: CD45RA+ positively selected. V usage is TRBV7-2 and J usage is TRBJ1-2; the D gene is possibly TRBD1 (5 bases). The receptor was derived from a man younger than 35 in good health. Some clones in this sample may be carry-over from other donors' samples. The CDR3 nucleotides are TGTGCCAGCAGCTTAGCGCGCGGGGGTGGCGGCTACACCTTC. Amino acid sequence: CASSLARGGGGYTF.